What follows is one T cell receptor beta chain and its context. Its antigen is currently unknown. This record comes from a study of T cell clonotyping in hematopoietic cell transplantation. Study-level points and caveats: Pathologically expanded recipient clonotypes increased progressively from day 30 to day 180 as diversity fell.

Assay used: immunoSEQ multiplex PCR; TCRdb lists only in-frame clones, some missing. The sample records about 27,000 clones, roughly 95% being singletons. There are 16 residues in the CDR3. V lost 4 bases to trimming and J lost 0 bases; unmatched junction nucleotides: 0. CDR1 is MRHNA and CDR2 is SNTAGT in the germline V gene. The sequencing sample was made of peripheral blood mononuclear cells. The TCR originated in a man aged 45-65 years in good health. Some clones in this sample may be carry-over from other donors' samples. The chain employs TRBV6-4 and TRBJ2-6, with 10 bases fitting TRBD2. The CDR3 protein is CASSASGGSGANVLTF. DNA for the CDR3: TGTGCCAGCAGTGCTAGCGGGGGCTCTGGGGCCAACGTCCTGACTTTC.